In its sample, the clone carrying this T cell receptor beta chain was seen once. The antigen is not known. This sample is part of a study of Ad26.COV2.S vaccination and SARS-CoV-2 variants. Study findings and constraints: It is possible that the TCR breadth and depth analyses underestimated the total T cell responses. Post-vaccination spike-specific CD8+ and CD4+ T cell responses reportedly had substantial breadth. The placebo group had lower spike-specific TCR breadth than the vaccine recipients did.

Germline values: CDR1 SGHDT, CDR2 YYEEEE. The CDR3 totals 13 residues. Trimming stripped 0 bases from V and 5 bases from J, with 8 bases between. The method was immunoSEQ multiplex PCR; TCRdb's version includes in-frame clones alone and lacks a portion of them. This sample has around 370,000 clones, with approximately 90% found just once. The chain joins TRBV5-6 to TRBJ1-1; no clear D gene. This TCR derives from a human donor who had recovered from COVID-19. Sequencing was performed on peripheral blood, taken after recovery from COVID-19. CDR3 sequence (DNA): TGTGCCAGCAGCTTGGGGACGGCAACTGAAGCTTTCTTT. Its protein product is CASSLGTATEAFF.